The sequence of this T cell receptor (beta chain) was determined in a study of cytomegalovirus exposure and HLA in healthy donors. General study results and limits: Among the CMV-associated chains, three were confirmed in vitro as specific for CMV antigens. In terms of immune exposure information, only CMV serostatus was available. Versus the approximately 720-donor mean, an Asian-associated ancestry cluster reportedly showed fewer N-insertions in a later analysis. TCR beta V segments were, for the most part, productive about 87% or about 30% of the time in an earlier analysis.

This CDR3 comprises 16 residues. V lost 1 base, J lost 3 bases, and 5 bases stayed unmatched. Germline assignment: CDR1 SGHVS and CDR2 FQNEAQ. Vbeta (60) and Jbeta (13) primers were used in the PCR. This table comes from immunoSEQ multiplex PCR, and its TCRdb copy is limited to in-frame clones, with some not included. The repertoire has 100,000 to 150,000 clones, roughly 78% of them found once; the top ten carry over 2%. This clone was counted only a few times. Its antigen remains unidentified. The source material was PBMCs. V gene TRBV7-8 combines with J gene TRBJ2-2; TRBD2 aligns across 7 bases. The TCR comes from a man aged 25-45 years in good health and CMV-seronegative. The CDR3 coding sequence is TGTGCCAGCAGCTTAGAAGGCGGGAGACACACCGGGGAGCTGTTTTTT. It is translated as CASSLEGGRHTGELFF.